This T cell receptor beta chain was captured in a study of blood T cell repertoires in COVID-19. Study information: Whether acute or convalescent, the COVID-19 samples came from the United States, Italy and Spain. T cells, B-cell-depleted T cells, or PBMCs supplied cDNA or gDNA.

This CDR3 contains 13 residues. Germline CDR1 and CDR2: LNHDA and SQIVND (reference sequence). V lost 5 bases, J lost 4 bases, and 4 bases stayed unmatched. To note about this clone: Other DNA sequences within the sample encode an identical CDR3.

Original processing methods: From reference gene primer amplification, estimates of nucleated cell counts were derived. The assay was immunoSEQ multiplex PCR, and TCRdb's table has in-frame clones only and misses some. The DNA was the basis for D and trimming; V, J and clone size are from that table. The repertoire holds about 180,000 clones, with 85% to 90% as singletons. The TCR sequence derives from an older man with active or convalescent COVID-19. The sample comprised peripheral blood. The chain combines TRBV19 with TRBJ1-1; TRBD1 agrees at 7 bases. The CDR3 loop is CASSQPGGTEAFF. CDR3 bases: TGTGCCAGTAGTCAACCAGGGGGCACTGAAGCTTTCTTT.